Sequencing of this TCR beta chain was carried out in a study of blood T cell repertoires in COVID-19. Study-level information: PBMCs, B-cell-depleted T cells, or T cells provided the cDNA or gDNA that made up the material.

The repertoire was sequenced with immunoSEQ multiplex PCR; TCRdb's copy has only in-frame clones and lacks some. The sample shows roughly 48,000 clones, roughly 90% of them seen only once. This CDR3 is 17 amino acids long. CDR1 is MDHEN, CDR2 SYDVKM, per germline. V shed 0 bases and J shed 4 bases, with 15 bases lying between them. What was sequenced was peripheral blood. The genes are TRBV28 and TRBJ2-2; D is possibly TRBD1 (6 bases). The origin of this receptor is a woman older than 75 with acute or convalescent COVID-19. CDR3 protein: CASSLWASGTITGELFF. The CDR3 nucleotides are TGTGCCAGCAGTTTATGGGCCTCGGGGACAATCACCGGGGAGCTGTTTTTT.